This entry lists 11 T cell receptor beta chains sequenced from one sample in a study of T cell clonality in common variable immunodeficiency. Method: immunoSEQ multiplex PCR; TCRdb's copy keeps in-frame clones and lacks some. The sample yields more than 45,000 clones, without any singletons. The sample consisted of peripheral blood mononuclear cells. These receptors all come from a person between 18 and 70 years old in good health.

This clone was seen a few times. Partial CDR3 DNA: TGTGCCAGCAGCCTGACAGGGAAGGGTTGGGCC. This sequence encodes CASSLTGKGWA. The complete CDR3 protein is CASSLTGKGWALHF. The gene calls are TRBV5-5 and TRBJ1-6, with 7 nucleotides matching TRBD1. Read coverage stops 3 residues before the CDR3 terminus; the germline J gene supplies the remainder. Germline loops: CDR1 SGHKS, CDR2 YYEKEE (reference sequence). This CDR3 region has 14 residues.

This clone showed up many times. The read ends 3 residues before the CDR3 terminus; that terminus is restored from the germline J gene. This rearrangement joins TRBV6-2 or TRBV6-3 to TRBJ2-3; D perhaps matches TRBD2 (6 bases). The CDR3 is 16 residues long. The germline V gene encodes CDR1 MNHEY and CDR2 SVGEGT. V was trimmed by 5 bases and J by 0 bases, leaving 15 bases between them. CDR3 bases read: TGTGCCAGCAGTAAGGGACTGACAACTAGCACAGATACG. This codes for CASSKGLTTSTDT. The full CDR3 reads CASSKGLTTSTDTQYF.

Turning to this clone: The read is 3 residues too short to cover the CDR3 end, so that end is filled in from the germline J gene. The rearrangement joins TRBV2 to TRBJ2-7; maybe TRBD1 (6 bases). V dropped 6 bases and J dropped 5 bases, with 8 bases sitting between them. Per germline, CDR1 SNHLY and CDR2 FYNNEI. The CDR3 consists of 11 residues. CDR3: CASSQGHEQYF. The DNA read from the CDR3 is TGTGCCAGCAGCCAGGGGCACGAG.

At least ten counts were recorded for this clone. From the germline J gene comes the end of the CDR3, since the read stops 3 residues before it. The rearrangement uses TRBV7-2 and TRBJ1-1; perhaps TRBD1 as D (6 bases). This CDR3 is 14 amino acids long. Germline CDR1 and CDR2: SGHTA and FQGNSA. The ends were cut back, 5 bases at V and 0 bases at J, with 10 bases in the middle. The DNA read from the CDR3 is TGTGCCAGCAGCCGCTGGACAGTGAACACTGAA. It codes for CASSRWTVNTE. The whole CDR3 sequence reads CASSRWTVNTEAFF.

Ten or more counts support this clone. The read gets to within 3 residues of the CDR3 end, and the germline J gene fills in the rest. The chain links TRBV6-2 or TRBV6-3 to TRBJ2-7, with 7 bases aligning to TRBD1. CDR1 MNHEY and CDR2 SVGEGT come from the germline V gene. The CDR3 length is 16 residues. V shed 6 bases, J shed 3 bases, and the junction held 14 bases outside the gene matches. The CDR3 reads CASRPAPGTEFYEQYF. CDR3 DNA (partial): TGTGCCAGCAGACCCGCCCCCGGGACAGAATTCTACGAG.

Many counts were recorded for this clone. The read halts 3 residues ahead of the CDR3 end, with the missing end drawn from the germline J gene. The V call is TRBV20-1, the J call TRBJ1-6; TRBD1 is a possible D gene (5 bases). Germline CDR1 is DFQATT and CDR2 is SNEGSKA (reference sequence). Between the trimmed V and J ends, which lost 5 bases and 7 bases, there was a span of 15 bases. This CDR3 spans 14 amino acids. The CDR3 bases that were read are TGCAGTGCTGGCGACGTCAGGGAGAATTCACCC. Translating it yields CSAGDVRENSP. In full, the CDR3 reads CSAGDVRENSPLHF.

This clone was observed many times. The CDR3 goes on 3 residues after the read ends, and that part is filled in from the germline J gene. V is TRBV5-1 and J is TRBJ1-5; tentatively, D is TRBD1 (5 bases). Germline V gives CDR1 SGHRS, CDR2 YFSETQ. The V end was cut by 6 bases, the J end by 4 bases, with 17 bases between. This CDR3 contains 15 residues. CDR3 DNA, as far as it was read: TGCGCCAGCAAGCTCATTCCGGGGGGAAATCAGCCC. Translation: CASKLIPGGNQP. The full CDR3 reads CASKLIPGGNQPQHF.

There are many counts of this clone. The CDR3 end lies 3 residues beyond the end of the read and is filled in from the germline J gene. This chain connects TRBV10-3 to TRBJ1-3; D possibly corresponds to TRBD1 (5 bases). CDR1 and CDR2 from the germline V gene are ENHRY and SYGVKD. The V and J ends lost 4 bases and 0 bases respectively, with 10 bases between them. CDR3 length: 15 residues. Partial CDR3 DNA: TGTGCCATCAGTGGAGGACACCTCTCTGGAAACACC. This translates into CAISGGHLSGNT. The full CDR3 sequence reads CAISGGHLSGNTIYF.

Ten or more counts support this clone. Read sequence stops 3 residues before the CDR3 end, and the germline J gene provides the missing end. The chain couples TRBV30 to TRBJ2-1; weak D call: TRBD1 (6 bases). Germline CDR1 and CDR2: GTSNPN and SVGIG (reference sequence). The CDR3 has 14 residues. Trimming removed 6 bases from V and 4 bases from J, with 16 bases in between. This CDR3 reads CACLFRGHYNEQFF. CDR3 bases read: TGTGCCTGTCTATTCCGGGGACATTACAATGAG.

This clone was observed at least ten times. Sequencing ends 3 residues short of the CDR3 end; the germline J gene provides the rest. The chain links TRBV5-4 to TRBJ1-2; 10 nucleotides match TRBD1. The germline V gene has CDR1 SGHNT and CDR2 YYREEE (reference sequence). The CDR3 runs to 14 residues. J was trimmed by 5 bases and V by 3 bases; bases with no gene match: 4. CDR3 bases read: TGTGCCAGCAGCTCCGGACAGGGGGGGTATGGC. Protein sequence: CASSSGQGGYG. The entire CDR3 protein reads CASSSGQGGYGYTF.

In this sample, this clone turned up many times. Read sequence stops 3 residues before the CDR3 end, and the germline J gene provides the missing end. The chain combines TRBV6-2 or TRBV6-3 with TRBJ2-3; TRBD1 matches at 10 bases. Germline trimming cut 3 bases from V and 4 bases from J; bases unmatched to any gene: 10. This CDR3 is 17 amino acids long. Germline-derived CDR1 and CDR2 are MNHEY and SVGEGT. CDR3 DNA, as far as it was read: TGTGCCAGCAGTTATTTAAGGGGACAGGGGACAGCAGATACG. This sequence encodes CASSYLRGQGTADT. The entire CDR3 reads CASSYLRGQGTADTQYF.